Listed below are T cell receptor beta chains from one sample, sequenced in a study of cytomegalovirus exposure and HLA in healthy donors. This table comes from immunoSEQ multiplex PCR, and its TCRdb copy is limited to in-frame clones, with some not included. The data hold 150,000 to 200,000 clones, with 82% observed a single time. Sequenced input: PBMCs. Receptor source: a man aged 35-49 years in good health and CMV-seronegative. The CDR3 runs from the conserved cysteine through the conserved F or W. D genes are given only for firm matches. For some rows the clone size is stated as once, few or many, or as a class when expanded; others skip it.

v_gene	j_gene	d_gene	abundance	CDR3aa
TRBV14	TRBJ2-7	TRBD2	NA	CASSQDYRGASGDLSYEQYF
TRBV6-1	TRBJ1-5	NA	NA	CASSEGSTSNQPQHF
TRBV5-1	TRBJ1-6	NA	NA	CASSLGQDNSPLHF
TRBV7-9	TRBJ2-3	TRBD2	NA	CAITSRASGGSTDTQYF
TRBV27	TRBJ1-5	NA	NA	CASSLRGSSNQPQHF
TRBV7-2	TRBJ1-1	NA	once	CASSLQMNTEAFF
TRBV18	TRBJ2-7	TRBD1	NA	CASSPGQGASYEQYF
TRBV27	NA	NA	NA	CASRSPYEQYF
TRBV5-4	TRBJ2-1	TRBD2	NA	CASSFSHQRGNNEQFF
TRBV7-3	TRBJ2-1	TRBD1	NA	CASSPKGQLTYNEQFF
TRBV10-3	TRBJ2-2	NA	few	CAISLTENTGELFF
TRBV27	TRBJ2-4	NA	NA	CAGPPLGEAKNIQYF
TRBV28	TRBJ2-7	TRBD2	NA	CASSLPSGSSYEQYF
TRBV4-2	TRBJ1-3	NA	NA	CASSQGPNSGNTIYF
TRBV4-3	TRBJ1-2	NA	once	CASSRRGGGNYGYTF
TRBV28	TRBJ1-2	NA	NA	CASRVQAGGYTF
TRBV9	TRBJ2-3	NA	NA	CASSLPGRDTQYF
TRBV2	TRBJ1-1	NA	NA	CASSVGGNTEAFF
TRBV5-1	TRBJ2-4	TRBD2	NA	CASSLRPGTSGGVQYF
TRBV11-2	TRBJ1-2	NA	few	CASSLRTTTNYGYTF
TRBV2	TRBJ2-7	NA	NA	CASSESLPLSYEQYF
TRBV7-3	TRBJ2-1	TRBD2	NA	CASSSPHRGTSGSLGNEQFF
TRBV5-1	TRBJ1-3	NA	once	CATAPGVSGNTIYF
TRBV7-6	TRBJ1-4	NA	few	CASSFGLSPPNEKLFF
TRBV25-1	TRBJ2-3	NA	medium-sized	CASSGLGGTQYF
TRBV2	TRBJ2-6	NA	NA	CASSGASGANVLTF
TRBV27	TRBJ1-1	TRBD1	NA	CASSLRGQGNTEAFF
TRBV28	TRBJ1-1	NA	once	CASSLAPSEAFF
TRBV18	TRBJ2-2	NA	NA	CASSLQNTGELFF
TRBV4-1	TRBJ2-3	TRBD2	NA	CASSPRLAGAPSTDTQYF
TRBV7-3	TRBJ2-3	NA	NA	CASSFLGRTDTQYF
TRBV13	TRBJ2-1	TRBD2	few	CASSLDSSGRASYEQFF
TRBV6-5	TRBJ1-3	NA	once	CASRSPLSSGNTIYF
TRBV7-2	TRBJ2-4	TRBD2	NA	CASSSHAPSGRVAKNIQYF
TRBV21-1	TRBJ1-5	NA	NA	CASSKVGMDRGSRQPQHF
TRBV6-5	TRBJ2-7	NA	NA	CASSYSTRTELLEQYF
TRBV5-5	TRBJ1-1	TRBD1	once	CASSGGQGKNTEAFF
TRBV9	TRBJ2-2	NA	NA	CASSVVERPTGELFF
TRBV18	TRBJ1-5	NA	NA	CASCQDSNQPQHF
TRBV7-2	TRBJ2-3	NA	NA	CASSLAFQRVSTDTQYF
TRBV9	TRBJ1-2	NA	NA	CASRERRGGYTF
TRBV30	TRBJ2-3	TRBD2	NA	CAWSVRLAGSYTDTQYF
TRBV18	TRBJ1-5	NA	NA	CASSPQTTAGNQPQHF
TRBV4-1	TRBJ2-1	NA	NA	CASSAPGSWNNEQFF
TRBV11-2	TRBJ2-7	TRBD2	NA	CASSFLGGRGREQYF
TRBV19	TRBJ2-7	NA	few	CASSTGDANYEQYF
TRBV15	TRBJ1-1	TRBD1	NA	CATSRGGQGGTEAFF
TRBV18	TRBJ2-2	TRBD2	once	CASSPLNSGLAGDVGTGELFF
TRBV9	TRBJ2-3	NA	NA	CASSVERAETDTQYF
TRBV7-2	TRBJ1-2	NA	NA	CASSPQGYGYTF
TRBV7-8	TRBJ2-5	NA	NA	CASSLGRGETQYF
TRBV5-1	TRBJ1-2	TRBD1	once	CASSLGQALGSGYTF
TRBV18	TRBJ2-7	TRBD1	NA	CASSRGQGASEQYF
TRBV19	TRBJ1-2	TRBD1	NA	CASSVQGTYGYTF
TRBV19	TRBJ1-5	NA	NA	CASRRGQGRTNQPQHF
TRBV30	TRBJ2-3	TRBD2	NA	CAWSVPGGRADTQYF
TRBV4-3	TRBJ2-7	NA	NA	CASSQVKDNYEQYF
TRBV11-3	TRBJ2-1	TRBD2	NA	CASSSGLAGDNEQFF